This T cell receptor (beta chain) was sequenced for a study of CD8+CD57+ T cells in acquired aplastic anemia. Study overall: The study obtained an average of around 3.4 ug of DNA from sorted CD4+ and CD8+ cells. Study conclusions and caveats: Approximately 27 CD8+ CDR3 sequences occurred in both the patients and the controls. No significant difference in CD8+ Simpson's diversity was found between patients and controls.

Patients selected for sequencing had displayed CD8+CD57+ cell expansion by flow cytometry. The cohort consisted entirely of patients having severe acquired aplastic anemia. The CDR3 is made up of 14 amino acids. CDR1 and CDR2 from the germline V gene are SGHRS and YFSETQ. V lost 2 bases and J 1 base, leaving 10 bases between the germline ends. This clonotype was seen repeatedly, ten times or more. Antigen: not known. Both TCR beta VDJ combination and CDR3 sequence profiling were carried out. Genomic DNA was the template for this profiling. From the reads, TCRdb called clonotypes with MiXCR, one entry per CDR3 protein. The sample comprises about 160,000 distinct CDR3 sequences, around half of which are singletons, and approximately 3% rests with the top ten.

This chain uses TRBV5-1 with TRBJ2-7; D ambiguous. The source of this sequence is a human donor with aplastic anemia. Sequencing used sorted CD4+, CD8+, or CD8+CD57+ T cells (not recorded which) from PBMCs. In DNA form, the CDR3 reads TGCGCCAGCAGCTTCGGACGCACTTCCTACGAGCAGTACTTC. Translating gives CASSFGRTSYEQYF. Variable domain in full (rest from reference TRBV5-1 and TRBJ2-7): KAGVTQTPRYLIKTRGQQVTLSCSPISGHRSVSWYQQTPGQGLQFLFEYFSETQRNKGNFPGRFSGRQFSNSRSEMNVSTLELGDSALYLCASSFGRTSYEQYFGPGTRLTVT.